Presented here are 6 T cell receptor beta chains from one specimen sequenced in a study of shared clonotypes between healthy human individuals. CD8 cells regarded as naive lacked CD45RO, were positively chosen for CCR7, and omitted terminally differentiated effector memory CD45RA+ cells. Produced via immunoSEQ multiplex PCR; TCRdb's table is partial and in-frame only. Among 2 million to 2.5 million clones, about 92% were seen once, and the ten largest hold under 2%. The sample consisted of naive CD8+ T cells from PBMCs. Receptors originate from a young man in good health. Some clones in this sample may be carry-over from other donors' samples.

V and J are TRBV7-9 and TRBJ2-7; D might be TRBD2 (5 bases). The CDR3 covers 14 residues. Germline loops: CDR1 SEHNR, CDR2 FQNEAQ (reference sequence). Trimming removed 5 bases at V and 4 bases at J, with 15 bases between. For the CDR3, the DNA is TGTGCCAGCAGCCACCCCGCTAGCATTTACGAGCAGTACTTC. Its protein product is CASSHPASIYEQYF.

This clone was observed a handful of times. The chain has TRBV28 and TRBJ2-7; 7 bases map to TRBD1. Germline assignment: CDR1 MDHEN and CDR2 SYDVKM. The CDR3 contains 14 residues. V dropped 5 bases and J dropped 3; count of bases not matched to a gene: 7. The CDR3 nucleotides read TGTGCCAGCAGTAATATGGGACAGAGCTACGAGCAGTACTTC. Translating it yields CASSNMGQSYEQYF. Filled out from reference TRBV28 and TRBJ2-7, the complete variable domain reads DVKVTQSSRYLVKRTGEKVFLECVQDMDHENMFWYRQDPGLGLRLIYFSYDVKMKEKGDIPEGYSVSREKKERFSLILESASTNQTSMYLCASSNMGQSYEQYFGPGTRLTVT.

This chain joins TRBV19 and TRBJ1-2; no reliable D call. Germline V gene data show CDR1 as LNHDA and CDR2 as SQIVND (reference sequence). Trimming stripped 4 bases from V and 8 bases from J, with 8 bases between. The CDR3 is 11 residues long. CDR3 bases: TGTGCCAGTAGTACGGGCACGGGCTACACCTTC. Translation gives CASSTGTGYTF.

This clone has a handful of counts. CDR3: CASSPWDGSNQPQHF. In nucleotides, the CDR3 is TGTGCCAGCAGTCCGTGGGACGGCAGCAATCAGCCCCAGCATTTT. The V call is TRBV27, the J call TRBJ1-5; D perhaps matches TRBD1 (5 bases). The germline V gene has CDR1 MNHEY and CDR2 SMNVEV (reference sequence). V lost 5 bases, J lost 1 base, and 12 bases lay in between. The CDR3 has 15 residues.

There are a few counts of this clone. The genes are TRBV5-5 and TRBJ1-1; no firm D call. Germline V gene sequence: CDR1 SGHKS, CDR2 YYEKEE (reference sequence). V lost 3 bases to trimming and J lost 4 bases, with 10 bases between them. This CDR3 spans 13 amino acids. This CDR3 reads CASSSGLGTEAFF. The CDR3 bases are TGTGCCAGCAGCTCGGGCCTGGGCACTGAAGCTTTCTTT.

This rearrangement joins TRBV2 to TRBJ2-7; D gene unclear. This CDR3 is built from 15 residues. Trimming cost V 6 bases and J 0 bases, with 15 bases left between them. Germline V gene sequence: CDR1 SNHLY, CDR2 FYNNEI. CDR3 in DNA: TGTGCCAGCAGGCCCGGACGGGCGAACTCCTACGAGCAGTACTTC. It translates to CASRPGRANSYEQYF.